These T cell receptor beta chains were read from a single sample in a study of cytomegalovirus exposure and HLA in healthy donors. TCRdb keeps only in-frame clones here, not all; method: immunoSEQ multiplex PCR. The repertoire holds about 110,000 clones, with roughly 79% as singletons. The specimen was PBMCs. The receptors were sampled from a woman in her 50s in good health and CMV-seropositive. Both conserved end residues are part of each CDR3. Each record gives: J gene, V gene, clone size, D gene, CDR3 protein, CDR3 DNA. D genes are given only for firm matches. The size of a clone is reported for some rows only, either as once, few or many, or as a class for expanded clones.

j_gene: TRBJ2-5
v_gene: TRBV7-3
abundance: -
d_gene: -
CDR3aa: CASSPSGPQETQYF
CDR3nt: TGTGCCAGCAGCCCCAGCGGGCCCCAAGAGACCCAGTACTTC

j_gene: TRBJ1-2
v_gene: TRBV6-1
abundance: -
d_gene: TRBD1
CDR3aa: CASRDRANYGYTF
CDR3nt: TGTGCCAGCAGGGACAGGGCTAACTATGGCTACACCTTC

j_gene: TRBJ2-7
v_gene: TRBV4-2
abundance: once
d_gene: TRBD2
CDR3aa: CASSPFSREAYEQYF
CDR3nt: TGTGCCAGCAGCCCGTTTTCTCGGGAGGCCTACGAGCAGTACTTC

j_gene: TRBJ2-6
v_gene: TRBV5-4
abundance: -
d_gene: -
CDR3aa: CASSSGRSGANGLTF
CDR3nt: TGTGCCAGCAGCTCCGGTAGGTCTGGGGCCAACGGCCTGACTTTC

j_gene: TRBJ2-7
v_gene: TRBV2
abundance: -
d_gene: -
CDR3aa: CASSSQGYEQYF
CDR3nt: TGTGCCAGCAGCAGCCAGGGCTACGAGCAGTACTTC

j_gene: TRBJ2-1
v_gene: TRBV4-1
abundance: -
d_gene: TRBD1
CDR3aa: CASRLSPGQGASNEQFF
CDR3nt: TGCGCCAGCAGACTTTCACCGGGACAGGGGGCTTCGAATGAGCAGTTCTTC

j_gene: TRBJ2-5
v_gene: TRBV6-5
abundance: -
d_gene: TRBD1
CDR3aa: CASSSTGTGVTQYF
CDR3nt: TGTGCCAGCAGTTCCACCGGGACAGGGGTGACCCAGTACTTC

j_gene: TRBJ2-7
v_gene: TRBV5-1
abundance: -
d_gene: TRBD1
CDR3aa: CASSREGSPGGEQYF
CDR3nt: TGCGCCAGCAGCCGCGAGGGCTCTCCAGGGGGTGAGCAGTACTTC

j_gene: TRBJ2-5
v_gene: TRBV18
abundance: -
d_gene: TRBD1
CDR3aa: CASSPGTGVEQETQYF
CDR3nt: TGTGCCAGCTCACCCGGGACAGGGGTTGAACAAGAGACCCAGTACTTC

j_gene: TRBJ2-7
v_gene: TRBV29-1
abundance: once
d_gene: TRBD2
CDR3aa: CSVVLLAGGLYEQYF
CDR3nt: TGCAGCGTTGTCCTACTAGCGGGGGGGCTCTACGAGCAGTACTTC

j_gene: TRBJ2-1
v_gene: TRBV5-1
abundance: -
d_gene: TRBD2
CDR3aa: CASSDLAGGRGNEQFF
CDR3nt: TGCGCCAGCAGCGACTTAGCGGGGGGGCGGGGAAATGAGCAGTTCTTC

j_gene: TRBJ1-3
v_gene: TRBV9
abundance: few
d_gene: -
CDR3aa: CASSAGGGGNTIYF
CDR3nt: TGTGCCAGCAGCGCGGGAGGGGGGGGAAACACCATATATTTT

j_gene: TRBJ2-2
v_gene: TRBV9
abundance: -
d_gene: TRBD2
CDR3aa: CASSPGLAGVRTGELFF
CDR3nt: TGTGCCAGCAGCCCCGGGCTAGCGGGAGTGAGAACCGGGGAGCTGTTTTTT

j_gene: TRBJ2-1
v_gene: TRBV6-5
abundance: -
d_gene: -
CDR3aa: CASSYSGVAYNEQFF
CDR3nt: TGTGCCAGCAGTTACTCCGGGGTGGCCTACAATGAGCAGTTCTTC

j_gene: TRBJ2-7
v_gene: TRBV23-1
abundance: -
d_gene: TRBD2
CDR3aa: CASSHKASGDEQYF
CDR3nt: TGCGCCAGCAGTCACAAGGCTAGCGGAGACGAGCAGTACTTC

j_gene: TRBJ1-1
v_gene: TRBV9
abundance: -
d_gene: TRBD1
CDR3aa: CASSTRGQAEAFF
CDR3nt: TGTGCCAGCAGCACGAGGGGGCAGGCTGAAGCTTTCTTT

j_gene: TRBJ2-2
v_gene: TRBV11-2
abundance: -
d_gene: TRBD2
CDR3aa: CASSLRTSGDGYTGELFF
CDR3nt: TGTGCCAGCAGCCTCAGGACTAGCGGGGACGGGTACACCGGGGAGCTGTTTTTT

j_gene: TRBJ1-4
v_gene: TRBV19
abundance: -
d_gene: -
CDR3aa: CASSIRLLREKLFF
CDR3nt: TGTGCCAGTAGTATACGTTTACTACGGGAAAAACTGTTTTTT

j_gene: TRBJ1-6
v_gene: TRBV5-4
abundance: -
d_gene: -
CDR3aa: CASSPAGGAGSPLHF
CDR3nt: TGTGCCAGCAGCCCGGCGGGGGGGGCAGGTTCACCCCTCCACTTT

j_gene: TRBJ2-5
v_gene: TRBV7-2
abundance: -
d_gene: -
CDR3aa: CASSLSTKETQYF
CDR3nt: TGTGCCAGCAGCTTATCGACTAAAGAGACCCAGTACTTC

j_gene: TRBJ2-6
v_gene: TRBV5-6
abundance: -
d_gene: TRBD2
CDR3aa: CASSRTSKANGLTF
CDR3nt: TGTGCCAGCAGCCGGACTAGCAAGGCCAACGGCCTGACTTTC

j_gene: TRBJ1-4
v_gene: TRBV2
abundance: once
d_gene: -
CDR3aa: CASNYSPLIEKLFF
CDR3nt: TGTGCCAGCAACTATAGCCCGTTGATTGAAAAACTGTTTTTT

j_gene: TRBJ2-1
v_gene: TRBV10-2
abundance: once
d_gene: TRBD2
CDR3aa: CASSERLAGGNEQFF
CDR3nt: TGCGCCAGCAGTGAGAGACTAGCGGGGGGCAATGAGCAGTTCTTC

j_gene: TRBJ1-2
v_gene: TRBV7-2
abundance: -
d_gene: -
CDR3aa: CASSLNAGRKDGYTF
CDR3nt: TGTGCCAGCAGCTTAAATGCAGGAAGGAAGGATGGCTACACCTTC

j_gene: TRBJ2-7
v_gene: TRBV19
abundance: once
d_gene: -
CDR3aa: CASRKVQAVQFSSYEQYF
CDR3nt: TGTGCCAGTAGAAAGGTACAGGCGGTCCAATTTAGCTCCTACGAGCAGTACTTC

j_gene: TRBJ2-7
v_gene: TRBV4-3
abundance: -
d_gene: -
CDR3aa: CASSQELQGSYEQYF
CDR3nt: TGCGCCAGCAGCCAAGAATTGCAGGGGTCCTACGAGCAGTACTTC

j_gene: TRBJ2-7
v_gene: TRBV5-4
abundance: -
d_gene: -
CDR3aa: CASSPGLLDPYEQYF
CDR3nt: TGTGCCAGCAGCCCGGGACTCCTAGACCCCTACGAGCAGTACTTC

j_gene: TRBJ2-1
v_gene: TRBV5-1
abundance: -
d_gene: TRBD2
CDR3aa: CASAGTSGRAEFF
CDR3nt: TGCGCCAGCGCCGGGACTAGCGGGAGGGCCGAGTTCTTC

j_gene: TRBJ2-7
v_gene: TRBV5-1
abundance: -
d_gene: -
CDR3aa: CASSLGDQLSYEQYF
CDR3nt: TGCGCCAGCAGCTTGGGTGATCAACTCTCCTACGAGCAGTACTTC

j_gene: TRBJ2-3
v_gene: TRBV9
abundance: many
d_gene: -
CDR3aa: CASSVARSRDTQYF
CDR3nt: TGTGCCAGCAGCGTAGCCAGGTCGAGAGATACGCAGTATTTT

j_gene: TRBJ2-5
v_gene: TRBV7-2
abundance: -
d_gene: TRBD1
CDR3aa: CASSRGQGETQYF
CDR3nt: TGTGCCAGCAGTCGGGGACAGGGGGAGACCCAGTACTTC

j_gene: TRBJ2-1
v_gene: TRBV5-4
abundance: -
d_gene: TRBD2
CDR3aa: CASSPSGSGYNEQFF
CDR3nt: TGTGCCAGCAGCCCGTCGGGTAGCGGGTACAATGAGCAGTTCTTC

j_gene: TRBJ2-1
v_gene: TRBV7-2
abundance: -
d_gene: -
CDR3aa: CASVTSTHNEQFF
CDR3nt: TGTGCCAGTGTCACTAGCACCCACAATGAGCAGTTCTTC

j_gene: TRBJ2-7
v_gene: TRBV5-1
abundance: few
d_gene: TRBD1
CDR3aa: CASSLEATGGDEQYF
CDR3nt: TGCGCCAGCAGCTTGGAAGCGACAGGGGGCGACGAGCAGTACTTC

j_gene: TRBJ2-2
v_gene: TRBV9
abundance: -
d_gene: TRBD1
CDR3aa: CASSTLGTGATGELFF
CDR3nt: TGTGCCAGCAGCACCCTGGGGACAGGTGCGACCGGGGAGCTGTTTTTT

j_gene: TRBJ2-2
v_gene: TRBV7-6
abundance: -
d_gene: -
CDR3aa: CASSLKGGGYTGELFF
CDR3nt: TGTGCCAGCAGCTTAAAAGGAGGGGGCTACACCGGGGAGCTGTTTTTT

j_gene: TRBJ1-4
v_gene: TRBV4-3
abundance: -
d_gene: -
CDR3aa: CASSPGGERANEKLFF
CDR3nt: TGCGCCAGCAGCCCGGGCGGGGAGAGGGCTAATGAAAAACTGTTTTTT

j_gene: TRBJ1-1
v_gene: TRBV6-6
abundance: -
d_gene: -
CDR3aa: CASSYSGQYNTEAFF
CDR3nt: TGTGCCAGCAGTTACTCAGGACAGTATAACACTGAAGCTTTCTTT

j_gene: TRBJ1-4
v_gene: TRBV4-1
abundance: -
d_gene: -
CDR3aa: CASSSTRAANEKLFF
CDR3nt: TGCGCCAGCAGCTCGACACGAGCGGCTAATGAAAAACTGTTTTTT

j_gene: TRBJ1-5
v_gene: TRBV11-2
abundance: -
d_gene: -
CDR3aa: CASSSHGNQPQHF
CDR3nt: TGTGCCAGCAGCTCCCATGGCAATCAGCCCCAGCATTTT